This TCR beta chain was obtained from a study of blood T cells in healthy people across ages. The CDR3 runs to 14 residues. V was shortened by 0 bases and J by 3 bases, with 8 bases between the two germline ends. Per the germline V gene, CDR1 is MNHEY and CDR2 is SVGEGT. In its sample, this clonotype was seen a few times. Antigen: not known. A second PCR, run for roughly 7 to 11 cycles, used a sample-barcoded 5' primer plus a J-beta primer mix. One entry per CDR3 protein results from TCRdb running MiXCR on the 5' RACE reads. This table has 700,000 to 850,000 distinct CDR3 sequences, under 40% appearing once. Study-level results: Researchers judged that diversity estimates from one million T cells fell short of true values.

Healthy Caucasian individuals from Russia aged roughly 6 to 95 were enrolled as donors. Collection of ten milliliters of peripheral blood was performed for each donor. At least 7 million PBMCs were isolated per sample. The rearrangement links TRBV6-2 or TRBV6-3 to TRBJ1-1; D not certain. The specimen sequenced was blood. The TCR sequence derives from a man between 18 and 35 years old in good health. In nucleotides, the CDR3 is TGTGCCAGCAGTTACTCGAAATGGGACACTGAAGCTTTCTTT. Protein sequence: CASSYSKWDTEAFF.